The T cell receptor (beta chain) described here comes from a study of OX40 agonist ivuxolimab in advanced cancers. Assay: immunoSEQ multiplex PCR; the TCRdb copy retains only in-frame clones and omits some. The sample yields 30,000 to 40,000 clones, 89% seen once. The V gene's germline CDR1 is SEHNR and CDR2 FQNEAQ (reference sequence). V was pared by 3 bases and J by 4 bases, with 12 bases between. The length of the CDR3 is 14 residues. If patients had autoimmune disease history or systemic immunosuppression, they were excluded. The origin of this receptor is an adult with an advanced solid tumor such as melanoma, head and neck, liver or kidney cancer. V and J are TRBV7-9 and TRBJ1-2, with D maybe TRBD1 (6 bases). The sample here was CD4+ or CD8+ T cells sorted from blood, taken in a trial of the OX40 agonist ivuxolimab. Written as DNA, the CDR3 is TGTGCCAGCAGCTTTTCCGGGGGCGCCTATGGCTACACCTTC. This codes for CASSFSGGAYGYTF. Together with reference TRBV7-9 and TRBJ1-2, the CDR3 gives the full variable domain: DTGVSQNPRHKITKRGQNVTFRCDPISEHNRLYWYRQTLGQGPEFLTYFQNEAQLEKSRLLSDRFSAERPKGSFSTLEIQRTEQGDSAMYLCASSFSGGAYGYTFGSGTRLTVV.